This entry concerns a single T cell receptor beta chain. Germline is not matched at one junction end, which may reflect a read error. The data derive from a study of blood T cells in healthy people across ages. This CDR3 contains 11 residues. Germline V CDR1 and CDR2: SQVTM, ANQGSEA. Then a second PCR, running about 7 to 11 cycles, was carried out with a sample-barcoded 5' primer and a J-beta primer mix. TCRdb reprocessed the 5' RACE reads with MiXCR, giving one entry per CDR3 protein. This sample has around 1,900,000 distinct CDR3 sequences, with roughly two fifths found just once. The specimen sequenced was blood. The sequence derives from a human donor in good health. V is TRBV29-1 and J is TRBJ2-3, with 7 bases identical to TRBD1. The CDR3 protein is CGVSTGDTRYF. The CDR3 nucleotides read TGCGGCGTATCAACAGGGGATACGCGGTATTTT.